The 25 T cell receptor beta chains given below trace back to one sample, sequenced in a study of blood T cell repertoires in COVID-19. TCRdb's copy holds only in-frame clones and misses some; the assay was immunoSEQ multiplex PCR. The repertoire holds 130,000 to 150,000 clones, with 80% to 85% as singletons. The source material was PBMCs or T cells enriched from blood (not recorded which). The receptors derive from a woman aged 45-60 years who had been exposed to COVID-19.

V usage is TRBV3-1 (or the pseudogene TRBV3-2) and J usage is TRBJ2-2; 10 nucleotides line up with TRBD2. Germline CDR1 LGHDT, CDR2 YNNKEL (reference sequence). This CDR3 is 16 amino acids long. J lost 6 bases, V lost 5 bases, and 9 bases had no gene match. CDR3 region: CASSSWTSGRAGELFF. DNA for the CDR3: TGTGCCAGCAGCTCCTGGACTAGCGGTAGGGCCGGGGAGCTGTTTTTT.

This chain uses TRBV27 with TRBJ2-5; TRBD2 is a possible D gene (6 bases). The CDR3 is made up of 15 amino acids. Looked up from germline, CDR1 is MNHEY and CDR2 is SMNVEV (reference sequence). Trimming cost V 3 bases and J 1 base, with 12 bases left between them. CDR3: CASSFGAGPQETQYF. DNA of the CDR3: TGTGCCAGCAGTTTTGGTGCGGGGCCCCAAGAGACCCAGTACTTC.

This chain uses TRBV19 with TRBJ2-6; 9 bases align to TRBD1. The V segment lost 6 bases and the J segment 2 bases; nucleotides outside the gene matches: 11. The germline CDR1 and CDR2 sequences are LNHDA and SQIVND (reference sequence). The CDR3 runs to 18 residues. This CDR3 is CASRTDRGGSAGANVLTF. For the CDR3, the DNA is TGTGCCAGTAGGACAGACAGGGGGGGCTCGGCTGGGGCCAACGTCCTGACTTTC. The full variable domain, rest sourced from reference TRBV19 and TRBJ2-6, is DGGITQSPKYLFRKEGQNVTLSCEQNLNHDAMYWYRQDPGQGLRLIYYSQIVNDFQKGDIAEGYSVSREKKESFPLTVTSAQKNPTAFYLCASRTDRGGSAGANVLTFGAGSRLTVL.

The chain links TRBV19 to TRBJ1-5; a weak D match, TRBD1 (5 bases). Trimming removed 1 base at V and 6 bases at J, with 13 bases between. The CDR3 totals 15 residues. Germline assignment: CDR1 LNHDA and CDR2 SQIVND (reference sequence). CDR3 bases: TGTGCCAGTAGTATAGTTAGAGACAGCTCTCAGCCCCAGCATTTT. Translated: CASSIVRDSSQPQHF. The whole variable domain, filled in from reference TRBV19 and TRBJ1-5, reads DGGITQSPKYLFRKEGQNVTLSCEQNLNHDAMYWYRQDPGQGLRLIYYSQIVNDFQKGDIAEGYSVSREKKESFPLTVTSAQKNPTAFYLCASSIVRDSSQPQHFGDGTRLSIL.

This chain uses TRBV6-2 or TRBV6-3 with TRBJ1-2; tentatively, D is TRBD1 (5 bases). CDR3 size: 11 residues. Germline-derived CDR1 and CDR2 are MNHEY and SVGEGT. The V end lost 5 bases, the J end lost 8 bases, and 9 bases lay between the germline ends. CDR3 nucleotide sequence: TGTGCCAGCAGTGCCCGGGGGGGCTACACCTTC. Its protein product is CASSARGGYTF.

The V call is TRBV11-2, the J call TRBJ2-3, with TRBD2 identical over 13 bases. V lost 5 bases, J lost 3 bases, and 2 bases stayed unmatched. Germline values: CDR1 SGHAT, CDR2 FQNNGV. This CDR3 spans 15 amino acids. This CDR3 reads CASSPGLAGTDTQYF. CDR3 in DNA: TGTGCCAGCAGCCCGGGACTAGCGGGGACAGATACGCAGTATTTT.

As to this clone: The sample holds other DNA sequences that translate to the same CDR3. V is TRBV19 and J is TRBJ1-3, with 8 nucleotides matching TRBD1. Germline lookup yields CDR1 LNHDA and CDR2 SQIVND (reference sequence). V shed 4 bases and J 4 bases; nucleotides not matched to a gene: 6. This CDR3 region has 15 residues. CDR3 sequence: CASSTPTGVGNTIYF. Here the CDR3 DNA reads TGTGCCAGTAGTACCCCGACAGGGGTCGGAAACACCATATATTTT. The full variable domain, rest sourced from reference TRBV19 and TRBJ1-3, is DGGITQSPKYLFRKEGQNVTLSCEQNLNHDAMYWYRQDPGQGLRLIYYSQIVNDFQKGDIAEGYSVSREKKESFPLTVTSAQKNPTAFYLCASSTPTGVGNTIYFGEGSWLTVV.

The chain combines TRBV27 with TRBJ2-3; 9 bases agree with TRBD1. In germline, CDR1 is MNHEY, CDR2 SMNVEV (reference sequence). Trimming at V came to 6 bases and at J to 6 bases, leaving 7 bases not matched to a gene. The CDR3 contains 14 residues. The CDR3 loop is CASSLGTGYDTQYF. In DNA, the CDR3 is TGTGCCAGCAGCCTCGGGACAGGGTACGATACGCAGTATTTT.

The J gene is TRBJ2-3, the V gene TRBV7-9, with TRBD1 as a possible D gene (5 bases). CDR3 size: 17 residues. Between the trimmed V and J ends, which lost 1 base and 4 bases, there was a span of 18 bases. Germline CDR1 and CDR2: SEHNR and FQNEAQ (reference sequence). The CDR3 DNA reads TGTGCCAGCAGCTTAGTTCCGCCAGGGAAAAGGGCAGATACGCAGTATTTT. The encoded protein is CASSLVPPGKRADTQYF.

The chain is built from TRBV15 and TRBJ1-3; 7 nucleotides align to TRBD1. The ends lost 4 bases at V and 0 bases at J; junction bases unmatched: 3. From germline, CDR1 is LNHNV and CDR2 YYDKDF (reference sequence). The CDR3 spans 15 residues. As DNA, the CDR3 is TGTGCCACCAGCAAACCAGGGGGCTCTGGAAACACCATATATTTT. Its translation is CATSKPGGSGNTIYF.

This clone was seen more than once but under ten times. The sample contains more than one DNA sequence encoding this CDR3. The chain has TRBV29-1 and TRBJ1-2, with 10 bases matching TRBD1. Trimming removed 4 bases from V and 4 bases from J; junction bases left unmatched: 0. Germline CDR1 is SQVTM and CDR2 is ANQGSEA. This CDR3 is 12 amino acids long. The CDR3 region has the DNA TGCAGCGTTGGGACAGGGGGCTATGGCTACACCTTC. Protein: CSVGTGGYGYTF.

The gene calls are TRBV27 and TRBJ1-5; D might be TRBD1 (6 bases). Germline V gives CDR1 MNHEY, CDR2 SMNVEV (reference sequence). Deletions cut 2 bases from V and 5 bases from J, with 19 bases between. The CDR3 totals 17 residues. CDR3 protein: CASSLNGGAGRDQPQHF. CDR3 DNA: TGTGCCAGCAGTTTAAATGGGGGGGCAGGGCGGGATCAGCCCCAGCATTTT.

To note about this clone: The identical CDR3 is also encoded by other nucleotide sequences in the sample. The chain recombines TRBV5-1 with TRBJ1-2, with 8 bases that match TRBD1. Germline V lookup: CDR1 SGHRS, CDR2 YFSETQ. Trimming took 0 bases from V and 7 from J; bases not matched to a gene: 5. This CDR3 comprises 14 residues. The CDR3 protein is CASSLAGTGGGYTF. In DNA, the CDR3 is TGCGCCAGCAGCTTGGCCGGGACAGGCGGTGGCTACACCTTC.

The V call is TRBV30, the J call TRBJ2-2; tentative D call: TRBD2 (5 bases). This CDR3 has 18 residues. The V end was cut by 3 bases, the J end by 1 base, with 21 bases between. Per germline, CDR1 GTSNPN and CDR2 SVGIG (reference sequence). CDR3 amino acids: CAWSPRDGSSLNTGELFF. The CDR3 coding sequence is TGTGCCTGGAGCCCTCGGGATGGCTCCTCCTTGAACACCGGGGAGCTGTTTTTT.

The V and J genes are TRBV15 and TRBJ2-5; possible D gene TRBD2, 7 bases. Germline loops: CDR1 LNHNV, CDR2 YYDKDF (reference sequence). CDR3 length: 15 residues. Trimming left V 1 base short and J 2 bases short, with 11 bases between. The CDR3 DNA reads TGTGCCACCAGCAGAGGGGCGGGGGCACAAGAGACCCAGTACTTC. Translated, it gives CATSRGAGAQETQYF.

V is TRBV29-1 and J is TRBJ1-2; TRBD1 agrees at 7 bases. From germline, CDR1 is SQVTM and CDR2 ANQGSEA. This CDR3 has 15 amino acids. The V gene end was trimmed by 6 bases and the J gene end by 4 bases; junction bases not matched to a gene: 14. The DNA of the CDR3 is TGCAGCGTCGAGGGGGAGACAGGGAAGATCTATGGCTACACCTTC. Its protein product is CSVEGETGKIYGYTF.

The gene calls are TRBV7-2 and TRBJ2-1, with 8 bases that match TRBD1. This CDR3 contains 14 residues. Germline CDR1 reads SGHTA; CDR2 reads FQGNSA. Germline trimming cut 3 bases from V and 4 bases from J; bases unmatched to any gene: 2. The CDR3 loop is CASSFQGAYNEQFF. The CDR3 DNA sequence: TGTGCCAGCAGCTTTCAGGGGGCTTACAATGAGCAGTTCTTC.

CDR3 protein: CAWSVRKAQGEAFF. CDR3 nucleotide sequence: TGTGCCTGGAGTGTACGGAAGGCCCAGGGTGAAGCTTTCTTT. The chain links TRBV30 to TRBJ1-1, with D possibly being TRBD1 (5 bases). This CDR3 comprises 14 residues. The ends were cut back, 0 bases at V and 7 bases at J, with 15 bases in the middle. Germline V CDR1 and CDR2: GTSNPN, SVGIG (reference sequence).

The table lists this clone with a count of one. The rearrangement uses TRBV7-9 and TRBJ2-3, with D maybe TRBD1 (5 bases). V was clipped by 5 bases and J by 6 bases, with 12 bases between them. CDR3 size: 13 residues. Germline V gene sequence: CDR1 SEHNR, CDR2 FQNEAQ (reference sequence). This chain's CDR3 is CASSPESGDTQYF. The CDR3 DNA is TGTGCCAGCAGCCCAGAGTCAGGGGATACGCAGTATTTT.

The chain employs TRBV7-2 and TRBJ1-3; 8 bases are a match to TRBD1. Germline V gene data show CDR1 as SGHTA and CDR2 as FQGNSA. V dropped 5 bases and J dropped 5; count of bases not matched to a gene: 5. There are 14 residues in the CDR3. The CDR3 spells CASSNTGGRNTIYF. CDR3 bases: TGTGCCAGCAGCAATACAGGGGGTCGAAACACCATATATTTT.

V gene TRBV29-1 combines with J gene TRBJ2-7, with D possibly being TRBD1 (5 bases). This CDR3 region has 11 residues. CDR1 is SQVTM and CDR2 is ANQGSEA in the germline V gene. V gave up 4 bases and J gave up 2 bases, with 6 bases separating them. CDR3 in amino acids: CSVGTTYEQYF. CDR3 coding DNA: TGCAGCGTTGGGACAACCTACGAGCAGTACTTC.

The J gene is TRBJ2-5, the V gene TRBV5-4; 10 bases align to TRBD2. In germline, CDR1 is SGHNT, CDR2 YYREEE (reference sequence). This CDR3 contains 15 residues. With 2 bases clipped from V and 4 bases from J, the junction kept 5 bases outside the gene matches. DNA of the CDR3: TGTGCCAGCAGCTTTCCAGCGGGAGGGGTAGAGACCCAGTACTTC. Protein product: CASSFPAGGVETQYF.

This clone was picked up one time. This chain links TRBV6-5 with TRBJ2-5; no clear D gene. Germline V lookup: CDR1 MNHEY, CDR2 SVGAGI. The CDR3 consists of 12 residues. Trimming shortened V by 8 bases and J by 6 bases, and 13 bases separated the two germline ends. DNA of the CDR3: TGTGCCAGCGGGCCGACCCGACAGACCCAGTACTTC. Translating gives CASGPTRQTQYF.

V gene TRBV29-1 combines with J gene TRBJ2-3; tentative D call: TRBD1 (6 bases). The CDR3 is made up of 12 amino acids. Per germline, CDR1 SQVTM and CDR2 ANQGSEA. V lost 7 bases and J 8 bases, leaving 16 bases between the germline ends. The CDR3: CSARQGGSTQYF. The DNA of the CDR3 is TGCAGCGCCAGACAAGGGGGAAGTACGCAGTATTTT.

The chain employs TRBV19 and TRBJ1-1; no clear D. The CDR3 length is 13 residues. CDR1 LNHDA and CDR2 SQIVND come from the germline V gene (reference sequence). V lost 5 bases to trimming and J lost 4 bases, with 11 bases between them. DNA of the CDR3: TGTGCCAGTAGTCTCCAGTTAAGCACTGAAGCTTTCTTT. Amino acids: CASSLQLSTEAFF.